This T cell receptor beta chain stems from a study of T cells in localized non-small cell lung cancer. The study's findings and limits: Sequencing involved a lone tumor region, leaving heterogeneity possible.

The CDR3 extends over 14 amino acids. V was pared by 5 bases and J by 1 base, with 11 bases between. Germline-derived CDR1 and CDR2 are MNHGY and SAAAGT. Concerning this clone itself: Its antigen is undetermined.

Data came from immunoSEQ multiplex PCR; TCRdb stores just in-frame clones and leaves some out. The sample yields about 1,000 clones, roughly 25% seen once. The chain employs TRBV6-8 and TRBJ1-1; D gene uncertain. The material was normal lung tissue next to the tumor, obtained before any cancer treatment. The TCR comes from a woman between 35 and 70 years old with stage III squamous cell lung carcinoma. CDR3 sequence: CASSDLFGNTEAFF. The CDR3 DNA sequence: TGTGCCAGCAGTGACCTTTTTGGGAACACTGAAGCTTTCTTT.